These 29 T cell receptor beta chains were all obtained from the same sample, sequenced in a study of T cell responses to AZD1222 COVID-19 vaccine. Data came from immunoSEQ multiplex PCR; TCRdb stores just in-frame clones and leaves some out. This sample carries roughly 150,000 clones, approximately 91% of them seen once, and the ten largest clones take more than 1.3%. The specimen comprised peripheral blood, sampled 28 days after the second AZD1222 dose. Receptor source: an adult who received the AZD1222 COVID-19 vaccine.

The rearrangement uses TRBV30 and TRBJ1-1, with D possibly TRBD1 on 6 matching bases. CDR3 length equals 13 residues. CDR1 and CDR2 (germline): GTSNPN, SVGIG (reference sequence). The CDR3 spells CAFQGRELSEAFF. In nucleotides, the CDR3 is TGTGCTTTCCAGGGGCGGGAGCTCTCTGAAGCTTTCTTT.

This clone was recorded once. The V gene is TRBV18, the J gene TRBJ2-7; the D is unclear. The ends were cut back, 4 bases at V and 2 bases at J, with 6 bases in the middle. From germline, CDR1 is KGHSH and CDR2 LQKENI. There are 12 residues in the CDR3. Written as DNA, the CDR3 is TGTGCCAGCTCACTGGATCCCTACGAGCAGTACTTC. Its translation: CASSLDPYEQYF. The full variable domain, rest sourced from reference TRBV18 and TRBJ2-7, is NAGVMQNPRHLVRRRGQEARLRCSPMKGHSHVYWYRQLPEEGLKFMVYLQKENIIDESGMPKERFSAEFPKEGPSILRIQQVVRGDSAAYFCASSLDPYEQYFGPGTRLTVT.

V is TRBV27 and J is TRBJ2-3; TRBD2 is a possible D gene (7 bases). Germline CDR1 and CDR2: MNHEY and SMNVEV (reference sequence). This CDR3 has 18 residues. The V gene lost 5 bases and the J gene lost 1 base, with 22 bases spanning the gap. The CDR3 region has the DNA TGTGCCAGCAGTCCCCAAAGCGGGCGGGGGCCCGGCACAGATACGCAGTATTTT. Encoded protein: CASSPQSGRGPGTDTQYF.

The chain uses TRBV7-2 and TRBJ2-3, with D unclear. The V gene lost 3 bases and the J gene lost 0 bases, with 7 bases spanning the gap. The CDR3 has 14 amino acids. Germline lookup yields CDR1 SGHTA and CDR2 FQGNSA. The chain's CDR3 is CASSFSQSTDTQYF. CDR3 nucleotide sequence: TGTGCCAGCAGCTTTTCGCAGAGCACAGATACGCAGTATTTT.

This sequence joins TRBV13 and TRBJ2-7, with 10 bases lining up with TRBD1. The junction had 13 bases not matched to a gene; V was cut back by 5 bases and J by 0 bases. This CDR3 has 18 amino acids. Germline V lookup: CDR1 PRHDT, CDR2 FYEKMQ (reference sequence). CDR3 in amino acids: CASSPGGTGQGSSYEQYF. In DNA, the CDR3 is TGTGCCAGCAGCCCAGGGGGAACGGGACAGGGGAGCTCCTACGAGCAGTACTTC.

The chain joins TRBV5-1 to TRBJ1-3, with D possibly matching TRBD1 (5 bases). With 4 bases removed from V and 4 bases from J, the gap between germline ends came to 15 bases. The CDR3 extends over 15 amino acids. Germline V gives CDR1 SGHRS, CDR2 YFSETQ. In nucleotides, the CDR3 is TGCGCCAGCAGCCCGGGCCCCCAGGGAGGAAACACCATATATTTT. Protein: CASSPGPQGGNTIYF.

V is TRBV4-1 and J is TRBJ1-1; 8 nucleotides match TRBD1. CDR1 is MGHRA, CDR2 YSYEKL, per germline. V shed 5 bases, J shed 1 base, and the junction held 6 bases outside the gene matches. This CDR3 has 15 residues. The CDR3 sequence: CASSATTGENTEAFF. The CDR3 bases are TGCGCCAGCAGCGCGACGACAGGGGAGAACACTGAAGCTTTCTTT.

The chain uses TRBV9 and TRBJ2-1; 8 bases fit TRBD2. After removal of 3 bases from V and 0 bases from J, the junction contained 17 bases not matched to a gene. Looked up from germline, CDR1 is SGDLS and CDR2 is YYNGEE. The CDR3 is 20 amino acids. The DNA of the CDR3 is TGTGCCAGCAGCGGCTTTGTCCCGGGTTTAGCGGGGAGCTCCTACAATGAGCAGTTCTTC. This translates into CASSGFVPGLAGSSYNEQFF.

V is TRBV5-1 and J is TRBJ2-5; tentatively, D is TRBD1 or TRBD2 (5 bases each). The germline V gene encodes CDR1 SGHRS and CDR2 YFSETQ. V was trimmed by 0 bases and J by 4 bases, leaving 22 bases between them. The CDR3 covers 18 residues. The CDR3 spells CASSLVPLSRGRVETQYF. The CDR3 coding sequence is TGCGCCAGCAGCTTGGTTCCACTTTCTCGGGGCAGGGTAGAGACCCAGTACTTC.

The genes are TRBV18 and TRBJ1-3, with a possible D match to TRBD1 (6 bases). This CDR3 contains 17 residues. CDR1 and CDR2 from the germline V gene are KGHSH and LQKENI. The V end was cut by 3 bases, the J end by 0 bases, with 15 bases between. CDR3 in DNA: TGTGCCAGCTCACCTCGAATATTGGACAGCTCTGGAAACACCATATATTTT. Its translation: CASSPRILDSSGNTIYF.

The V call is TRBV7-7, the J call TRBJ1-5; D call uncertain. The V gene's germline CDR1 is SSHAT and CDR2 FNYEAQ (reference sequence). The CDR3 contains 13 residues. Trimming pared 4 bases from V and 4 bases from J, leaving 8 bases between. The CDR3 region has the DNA TGTGCCAGCAGCTCTGGTCCTAATCAGCCCCAGCATTTT. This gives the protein CASSSGPNQPQHF.

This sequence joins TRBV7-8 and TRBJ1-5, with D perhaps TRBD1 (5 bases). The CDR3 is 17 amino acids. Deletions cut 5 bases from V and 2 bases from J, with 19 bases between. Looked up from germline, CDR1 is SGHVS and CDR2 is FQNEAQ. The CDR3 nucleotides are TGTGCCAGCAGCCAAGACGGGGGGACGCGACGCAATCAGCCCCAGCATTTT. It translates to CASSQDGGTRRNQPQHF.

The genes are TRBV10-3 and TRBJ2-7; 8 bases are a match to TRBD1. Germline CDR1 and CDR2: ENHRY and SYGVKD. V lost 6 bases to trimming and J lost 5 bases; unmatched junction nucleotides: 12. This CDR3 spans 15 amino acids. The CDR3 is CAISAARGRENEQYF. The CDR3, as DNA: TGTGCCATCAGCGCCGCCAGGGGGCGCGAAAACGAGCAGTACTTC.

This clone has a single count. The CDR3 region is CASSLRGQGIGTDTQYF. Here the CDR3 DNA reads TGTGCCAGCAGCTTAAGGGGACAGGGGATTGGCACAGATACGCAGTATTTT. V is TRBV7-8 and J is TRBJ2-3, with 10 bases aligning to TRBD1. Germline CDR1 is SGHVS and CDR2 is FQNEAQ. The CDR3 contains 17 residues. V shed 2 bases and J 1 base; nucleotides not matched to a gene: 6.

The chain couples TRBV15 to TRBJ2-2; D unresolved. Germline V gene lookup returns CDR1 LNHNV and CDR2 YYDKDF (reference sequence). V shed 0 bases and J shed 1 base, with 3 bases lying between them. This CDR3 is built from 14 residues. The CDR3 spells CATSRDQNTGELFF. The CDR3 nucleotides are TGTGCCACCAGCAGAGACCAGAACACCGGGGAGCTGTTTTTT.

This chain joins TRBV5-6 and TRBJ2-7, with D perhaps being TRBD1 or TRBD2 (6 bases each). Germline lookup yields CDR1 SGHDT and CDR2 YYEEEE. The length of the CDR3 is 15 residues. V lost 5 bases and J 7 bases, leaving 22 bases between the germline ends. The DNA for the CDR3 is TGTGCCAGCAGTCTAAACCCGTTGGGGGGCAGGGAGCAGTACTTC. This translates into CASSLNPLGGREQYF. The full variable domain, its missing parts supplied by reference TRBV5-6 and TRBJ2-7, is DAGVTQSPTHLIKTRGQQVTLRCSPKSGHDTVSWYQQALGQGPQFIFQYYEEEERQRGNFPDRFSGHQFPNYSSELNVNALLLGDSALYLCASSLNPLGGREQYFGPGTRLTVT.

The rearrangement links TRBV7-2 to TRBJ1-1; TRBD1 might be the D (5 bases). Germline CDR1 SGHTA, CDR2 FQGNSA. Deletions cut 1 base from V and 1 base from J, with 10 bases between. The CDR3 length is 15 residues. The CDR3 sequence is CASSLEGVRNTEAFF. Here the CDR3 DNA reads TGTGCCAGCAGCTTAGAAGGGGTCCGGAACACTGAAGCTTTCTTT.

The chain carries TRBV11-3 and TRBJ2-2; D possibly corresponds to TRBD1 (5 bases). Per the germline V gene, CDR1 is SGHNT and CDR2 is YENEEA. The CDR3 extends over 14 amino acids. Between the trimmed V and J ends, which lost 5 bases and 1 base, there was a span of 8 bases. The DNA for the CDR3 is TGTGCCAGCAGCCCTACAGGGAACACCGGGGAGCTGTTTTTT. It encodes CASSPTGNTGELFF.

The CDR3: CAWRIAATDTQYF. The DNA for the CDR3 is TGTGCCTGGAGGATAGCGGCCACAGATACGCAGTATTTT. V is TRBV30 and J is TRBJ2-3; maybe TRBD2 (6 bases). V lost 3 bases to trimming and J lost 2 bases, with 9 bases between them. The CDR3 is made up of 13 amino acids. CDR1 is GTSNPN, CDR2 SVGIG, per germline (reference sequence).

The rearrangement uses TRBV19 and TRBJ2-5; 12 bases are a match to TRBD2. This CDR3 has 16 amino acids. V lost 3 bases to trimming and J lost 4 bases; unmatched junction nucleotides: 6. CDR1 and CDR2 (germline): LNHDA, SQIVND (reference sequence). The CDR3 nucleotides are TGTGCCAGTAGTATCCCGGGACTAGCGGGTGCAGAGACCCAGTACTTC. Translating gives CASSIPGLAGAETQYF. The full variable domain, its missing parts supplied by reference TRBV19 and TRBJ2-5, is DGGITQSPKYLFRKEGQNVTLSCEQNLNHDAMYWYRQDPGQGLRLIYYSQIVNDFQKGDIAEGYSVSREKKESFPLTVTSAQKNPTAFYLCASSIPGLAGAETQYFGPGTRLLVL.

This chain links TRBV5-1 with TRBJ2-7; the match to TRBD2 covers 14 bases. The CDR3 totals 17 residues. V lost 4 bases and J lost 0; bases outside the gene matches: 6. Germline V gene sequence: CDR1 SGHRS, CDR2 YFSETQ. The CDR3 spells CASSRTSGRLLSYEQYF. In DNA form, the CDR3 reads TGCGCCAGCAGCCGGACTAGCGGGAGGCTCCTCTCCTACGAGCAGTACTTC. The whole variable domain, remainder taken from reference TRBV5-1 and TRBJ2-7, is KAGVTQTPRYLIKTRGQQVTLSCSPISGHRSVSWYQQTPGQGLQFLFEYFSETQRNKGNFPGRFSGRQFSNSRSEMNVSTLELGDSALYLCASSRTSGRLLSYEQYFGPGTRLTVT.

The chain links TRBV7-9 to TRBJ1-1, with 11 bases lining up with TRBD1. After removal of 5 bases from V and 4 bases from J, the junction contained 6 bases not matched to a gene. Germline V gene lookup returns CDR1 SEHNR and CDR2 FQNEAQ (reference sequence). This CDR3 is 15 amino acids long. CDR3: CASSPTGTGGTEAFF. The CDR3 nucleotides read TGTGCCAGCAGCCCGACCGGGACAGGGGGCACTGAAGCTTTCTTT.

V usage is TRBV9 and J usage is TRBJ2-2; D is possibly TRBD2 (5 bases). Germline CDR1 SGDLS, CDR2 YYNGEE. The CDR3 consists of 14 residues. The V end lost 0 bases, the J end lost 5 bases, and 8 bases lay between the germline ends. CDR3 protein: CASSVGPGTGELFF. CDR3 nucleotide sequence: TGTGCCAGCAGCGTAGGCCCGGGAACCGGGGAGCTGTTTTTT.

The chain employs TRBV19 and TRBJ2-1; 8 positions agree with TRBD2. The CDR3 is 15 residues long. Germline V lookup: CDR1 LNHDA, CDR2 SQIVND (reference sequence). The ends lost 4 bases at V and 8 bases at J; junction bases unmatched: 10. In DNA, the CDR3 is TGTGCCAGTAGTAAGTGGAGCGGGAGTTTTGATGAGCAGTTCTTC. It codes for CASSKWSGSFDEQFF.

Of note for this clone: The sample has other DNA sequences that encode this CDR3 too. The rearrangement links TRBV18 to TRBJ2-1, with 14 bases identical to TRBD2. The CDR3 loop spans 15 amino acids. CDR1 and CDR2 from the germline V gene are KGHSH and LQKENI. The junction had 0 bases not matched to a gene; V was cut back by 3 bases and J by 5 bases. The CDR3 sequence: CASSPGLAGDNEQFF. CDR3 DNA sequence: TGTGCCAGCTCACCGGGACTAGCGGGAGACAATGAGCAGTTCTTC.

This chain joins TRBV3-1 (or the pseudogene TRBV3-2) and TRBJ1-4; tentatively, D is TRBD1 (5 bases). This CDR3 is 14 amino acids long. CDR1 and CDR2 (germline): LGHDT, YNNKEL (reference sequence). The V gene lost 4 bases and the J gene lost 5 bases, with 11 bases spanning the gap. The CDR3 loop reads CASSPWDQNEKLFF. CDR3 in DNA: TGTGCCAGCAGCCCCTGGGACCAAAATGAAAAACTGTTTTTT.

This CDR3 reads CASSPLRESGDNEQFF. Written as DNA, the CDR3 is TGTGCCAGCAGTCCCCTCCGGGAATCCGGGGACAATGAGCAGTTCTTC. V is TRBV27 and J is TRBJ2-1, with D possibly matching TRBD2 (5 bases). Deletions cut 5 bases from V and 5 bases from J, with 19 bases between. Per the germline V gene, CDR1 is MNHEY and CDR2 is SMNVEV (reference sequence). This CDR3 is built from 16 residues.

This CDR3 reads CASSQGDVEKLFF. The CDR3 DNA sequence: TGTGCCAGCAGCCAAGGTGATGTGGAAAAACTGTTTTTT. This chain links TRBV3-1 (or the pseudogene TRBV3-2) with TRBJ1-4, with D uncertain. V lost 1 base, J lost 8 bases, and 8 bases lay in between. Germline CDR1 and CDR2: LGHDT and YNNKEL (reference sequence). The CDR3 runs to 13 residues.

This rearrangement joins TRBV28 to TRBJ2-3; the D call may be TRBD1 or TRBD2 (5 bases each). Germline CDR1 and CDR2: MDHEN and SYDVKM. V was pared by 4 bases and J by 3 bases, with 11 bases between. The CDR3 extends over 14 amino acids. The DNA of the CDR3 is TGTGCCAGCAGTTCCGTTGGGGGAACAGATACGCAGTATTTT. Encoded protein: CASSSVGGTDTQYF. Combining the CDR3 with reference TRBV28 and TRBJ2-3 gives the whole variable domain DVKVTQSSRYLVKRTGEKVFLECVQDMDHENMFWYRQDPGLGLRLIYFSYDVKMKEKGDIPEGYSVSREKKERFSLILESASTNQTSMYLCASSSVGGTDTQYFGPGTRLTVL.